These T cell receptor beta chains were read from a single sample in a study of cytomegalovirus exposure and HLA in healthy donors. Repertoires were generated with immunoSEQ multiplex PCR, while TCRdb's copy carries only in-frame clones and drops some. The sample holds 200,000 or so clones, about four fifths seen once. Source material: PBMCs. Every receptor here comes from a boy under 18 in good health and CMV-seronegative. The CDR3 runs from the conserved cysteine through the conserved F or W. The order of the fields is J gene, clone size, D gene, V gene, CDR3 protein, CDR3 DNA. A D gene is named only where the DNA matches it firmly. Clone size is given for some rows only: seen once, a few or many times, or a class if the clone is expanded.

TRBJ1-4 | once | NA | TRBV5-3 | CARSLIGHSTNEKLFF | TGTGCCAGAAGCTTGATTGGACATTCAACTAATGAAAAACTGTTTTTT
TRBJ2-6 | NA | NA | TRBV7-9 | CSSSFGSSGANVLTF | TGTTCCAGCAGCTTCGGGAGCTCTGGGGCCAACGTCCTGACTTTC
TRBJ1-2 | NA | TRBD1 | TRBV28 | CASSQRGRSNYGYTF | TGTGCCAGCAGTCAAAGGGGGCGATCTAACTATGGCTACACCTTC
TRBJ1-1 | few | TRBD1 | TRBV10-3 | CAISESHRGGSEAFF | TGTGCCATCAGTGAGTCACACAGGGGAGGTTCTGAAGCTTTCTTT
TRBJ2-7 | NA | TRBD1 | TRBV6-4 | CAIPGQGCDEQYF | TGTGCCATACCGGGACAGGGTTGTGACGAGCAGTACTTC
TRBJ2-1 | NA | NA | TRBV2 | CASRHTYLAPTYNEQFF | TGTGCCAGCAGGCACACCTATCTAGCGCCAACATACAATGAGCAGTTCTTC
TRBJ2-7 | few | TRBD2 | TRBV6-1 | CASRDRGGAYEQYF | TGTGCCAGCAGAGATCGCGGGGGGGCCTACGAGCAGTACTTC
TRBJ2-2 | NA | TRBD1 | TRBV6-1 | CASAQTGGSSGELFF | TGTGCCAGCGCACAGACAGGGGGTTCCTCCGGGGAGCTGTTTTTT
TRBJ1-5 | NA | TRBD1 | TRBV2 | CASSITGGNQPQHF | TGTGCCAGCAGTATCACAGGGGGCAATCAGCCCCAGCATTTT
TRBJ2-5 | few | NA | TRBV21-1 | CASSKGLQETQYF | TGTGCCAGCAGCAAGGGACTACAAGAGACCCAGTACTTC
TRBJ2-3 | NA | TRBD1 | TRBV7-2 | CASSPGGGTDTQYF | TGTGCCAGCAGCCCAGGGGGAGGCACAGATACGCAGTATTTT
TRBJ1-4 | NA | TRBD1 | TRBV7-2 | CASSLAPGQGSNEKLFF | TGTGCCAGCAGCTTAGCCCCCGGACAGGGGAGTAATGAAAAACTGTTTTTT
TRBJ1-2 | NA | TRBD1 | TRBV4-3 | CASSQDTRDRVGYTF | TGCGCCAGCAGCCAGGACACCCGGGACAGGGTAGGCTACACCTTC
TRBJ1-2 | NA | NA | TRBV30 | CAWSVRGIDYGYTF | TGTGCCTGGAGTGTACGGGGGATCGACTATGGCTACACCTTC
TRBJ2-6 | few | NA | TRBV6-1 | CASSEEHSGANVLTF | TGTGCCAGCAGCGAGGAGCATTCTGGGGCCAACGTCCTGACTTTC
TRBJ2-6 | few | NA | TRBV5-1 | CASSLVQSGANVLTF | TGCGCCAGCAGCTTGGTGCAGTCTGGGGCCAACGTCCTGACTTTC
TRBJ1-2 | NA | NA | TRBV7-2 | CASLVRGGGYTF | TGTGCCAGCTTGGTGCGCGGAGGGGGCTACACCTTC
TRBJ1-6 | NA | NA | TRBV23-1 | CASSQSSGRYNSPLHF | TGCGCCAGCAGTCAATCTTCAGGGCGTTATAATTCACCCCTCCACTTT
TRBJ1-6 | NA | NA | TRBV6-5 | CASWTENSPLHF | TGTGCCAGTTGGACAGAGAATTCACCCCTCCACTTT
TRBJ2-6 | NA | TRBD1 | TRBV9 | CASSSRPGQGYSGANVLTF | TGTGCCAGCAGCTCCCGCCCGGGACAGGGTTACTCTGGGGCCAACGTCCTGACTTTC
TRBJ2-2 | once | NA | TRBV27 | CASRSQGPGELFF | TGTGCCAGCAGATCACAGGGCCCCGGGGAGCTGTTTTTT
TRBJ2-7 | NA | NA | TRBV5-1 | CASSGAYEQYF | TGCGCCAGCAGCGGGGCTTACGAGCAGTACTTC
TRBJ2-1 | NA | NA | TRBV9 | CASSDGGRANEQFF | TGTGCCAGCAGCGACGGGGGGCGAGCCAATGAGCAGTTCTTC
TRBJ1-1 | NA | NA | TRBV27 | CASSLNRNTEAFF | TGTGCCAGCAGTCTCAATAGGAACACTGAAGCTTTCTTT
TRBJ1-5 | few | NA | TRBV30 | CAWSVSGGGPQHF | TGTGCCTGGAGTGTATCCGGCGGGGGACCCCAGCATTTT
TRBJ1-5 | NA | TRBD1 | TRBV27 | CASSLQGAGQPQHF | TGTGCCAGCAGTTTACAGGGGGCAGGTCAGCCCCAGCATTTT
TRBJ2-1 | NA | TRBD2 | TRBV7-9 | CASSSIAGAGNEQFF | TGTGCCAGCAGTTCAATAGCGGGAGCAGGAAATGAGCAGTTCTTC
TRBJ2-1 | once | TRBD1 | TRBV6-4 | CASSPGQSYNEQFF | TGTGCCAGCAGTCCGGGACAGTCCTACAATGAGCAGTTCTTC
TRBJ1-2 | NA | TRBD1 | TRBV9 | CASSLTGGGGYTF | TGTGCCAGCAGCCTAACAGGGGGAGGTGGCTACACCTTC
TRBJ1-2 | NA | NA | TRBV10-3 | CAISDSRENYGYTF | TGTGCCATCAGTGACTCTCGGGAGAACTATGGCTACACCTTC
TRBJ2-1 | NA | NA | TRBV27 | CASSLSWGDVNEQFF | TGTGCCAGCAGTTTATCGTGGGGGGACGTCAATGAGCAGTTCTTC
TRBJ2-4 | NA | NA | TRBV6-5 | CASSYSFSRGKNIQYF | TGTGCCAGCAGTTACTCCTTTTCCAGGGGCAAAAACATTCAGTACTTC
TRBJ2-2 | NA | TRBD2 | TRBV4-1 | CASSLLTSGNTGELFF | TGCGCCAGCAGCCTTTTGACTAGCGGGAACACCGGGGAGCTGTTTTTT
TRBJ2-5 | NA | NA | TRBV5-1 | CASSLGGDPQETQYF | TGCGCCAGCAGCTTGGGGGGGGATCCCCAAGAGACCCAGTACTTC
TRBJ2-7 | NA | TRBD2 | TRBV30 | CALQSGAGGHWYEQYF | TGTGCCCTTCAGAGCGGGGCGGGGGGTCATTGGTACGAGCAGTACTTC
TRBJ1-2 | NA | NA | TRBV9 | CASSGSGGGSPLYGYTF | TGTGCCAGCAGCGGGTCCGGTGGGGGGTCCCCCCTCTATGGCTACACCTTC
TRBJ2-3 | NA | NA | TRBV28 | CASTSHGNTDTQYF | TGTGCCAGCACTTCTCACGGGAACACAGATACGCAGTATTTT
TRBJ1-2 | NA | NA | TRBV27 | CASSPFGGGTYGYTF | TGTGCCAGCAGCCCCTTTGGGGGGGGTACCTATGGCTACACCTTC
TRBJ2-7 | NA | NA | TRBV27 | CASSFWSGSWEQYF | TGTGCCAGCAGTTTTTGGTCGGGATCTTGGGAGCAGTACTTC
TRBJ2-1 | NA | TRBD2 | TRBV30 | CAWASGRSYNEQFF | TGTGCCTGGGCTAGCGGGAGGTCCTACAATGAGCAGTTCTTC
TRBJ1-2 | NA | NA | TRBV18 | CASSQKQGPDYGYTF | TGTGCCAGCTCACAGAAACAGGGTCCGGACTATGGCTACACCTTC
TRBJ1-6 | few | NA | TRBV4-3 | CASSQDGGIYNSPLHF | TGCGCCAGCAGCCAAGACGGAGGGATCTATAATTCACCCCTCCACTTT
TRBJ2-1 | NA | TRBD2 | TRBV7-2 | CASSSRLAGGHEQFF | TGTGCCAGCAGCTCACGACTAGCGGGGGGGCACGAGCAGTTCTTC
TRBJ1-3 | once | NA | TRBV19 | CASSVDIGNTIYF | TGTGCCAGTAGTGTTGACATTGGAAACACCATATATTTT
TRBJ2-3 | NA | NA | TRBV30 | CAWSQRDTQYF | TGTGCCTGGAGTCAGAGGGATACGCAGTATTTT